This T cell receptor (beta chain) was recovered during a study of cytomegalovirus exposure and HLA in healthy donors. The germline V gene has CDR1 SGHDT and CDR2 YYEEEE. The length of the CDR3 is 16 residues. V was clipped by 4 bases and J by 9 bases, with 25 bases between them. The PCR had 60 Vbeta and 13 Jbeta primers. Produced via immunoSEQ multiplex PCR; TCRdb's table is partial and in-frame only. The table has about 130,000 clones, just under 75% seen once. The sequence was obtained from a man in his forties or fifties in good health and CMV-seropositive. Sequencing was carried out using PBMCs. The gene calls are TRBV5-6 and TRBJ2-5; D is possibly TRBD1 (6 bases). The CDR3 DNA reads TGTGCCAGCAGCCCGGCCGTTGGCACGCAAAAGGGGGCCCAGTACTTC. Protein sequence: CASSPAVGTQKGAQYF.